Below, 26 T cell receptor beta chains from the same sample are listed, as sequenced in a study of blood T cell repertoires in COVID-19. Libraries were prepared by immunoSEQ multiplex PCR; TCRdb keeps only in-frame clonotypes and omits some of them. The sample contains 150,000 to 200,000 clones, roughly four fifths of which appear only once. The sequenced sample consisted of peripheral blood. The receptors were sampled from a woman aged 80 or older with acute or convalescent COVID-19.

This clone has only one observation. CDR3 amino acids: CASTPRRSAGTDTQYF. The CDR3 nucleotides read TGTGCCAGCACCCCTCGAAGGTCGGCGGGAACAGATACGCAGTATTTT. The chain uses TRBV7-9 and TRBJ2-3; the D gene is possibly TRBD2 (6 bases). This CDR3 is built from 16 residues. Germline lookup yields CDR1 SEHNR and CDR2 FQNEAQ (reference sequence). Trimming left V 7 bases short and J 3 bases short, with 20 bases between.

In its sample, this clone was seen a few times. The CDR3: CASSRQGTLQETQYF. CDR3 in DNA: TGTGCCAGCAGTCGACAAGGGACACTCCAAGAGACCCAGTACTTC. The V call is TRBV6-5, the J call TRBJ2-5, with D tentatively TRBD1 (6 bases). The CDR3 loop spans 15 amino acids. The V end lost 5 bases, the J end lost 1 base, and 14 bases lay between the germline ends. CDR1 is MNHEY and CDR2 is SVGAGI in the germline V gene.

The chain is built from TRBV10-2 and TRBJ2-1, with 9 nucleotides matching TRBD1. Germline V lookup: CDR1 WSHSY, CDR2 SAAADI. This CDR3 has 16 residues. The J segment lost 3 bases and the V segment lost 6 bases, leaving 9 bases of the junction unmatched. This chain's CDR3 is CASRTRTGQGYNEQFF. CDR3 nucleotides: TGCGCCAGCAGAACCCGAACGGGACAGGGCTACAATGAGCAGTTCTTC.

The DNA for the CDR3 is TGCAGCGTTCCGTCGCGGGGGGGCGACTACACCTTC. It codes for CSVPSRGGDYTF. The gene calls are TRBV29-1 and TRBJ1-2; possible D gene TRBD1, 6 bases. Trimming shortened V by 5 bases and J by 10 bases, and 17 bases separated the two germline ends. CDR3 length: 12 amino acids. Germline-derived CDR1 and CDR2 are SQVTM and ANQGSEA.

This chain connects TRBV7-9 to TRBJ1-6; D unresolved. Trimming left V 7 bases short and J 10 bases short, with 17 bases between. The CDR3 loop spans 14 amino acids. Per the germline V gene, CDR1 is SEHNR and CDR2 is FQNEAQ (reference sequence). The CDR3 loop reads CASKTVDGESPLHF. The CDR3 DNA reads TGTGCCAGCAAAACGGTGGACGGGGAATCACCCCTCCACTTT.

A remark on this clone: The same CDR3 can be traced to other DNA sequences in this sample. The V and J genes are TRBV12-3 or TRBV12-4 and TRBJ1-1; D is unresolved. This CDR3 region has 13 residues. Between the trimmed V and J ends, which lost 6 bases and 1 base, there was a span of 9 bases. CDR3 region: CASSLWQNTEAFF. CDR3 DNA: TGTGCCAGCAGCCTCTGGCAGAACACTGAAGCTTTCTTT.

The V gene is TRBV19, the J gene TRBJ2-2; 14 bases align to TRBD2. Trimming at V came to 4 bases and at J to 4 bases, leaving 2 bases not matched to a gene. Germline V lookup: CDR1 LNHDA, CDR2 SQIVND (reference sequence). The CDR3 is made up of 16 amino acids. CDR3 sequence reads: CASSTGLAGVTGELFF. In DNA form, the CDR3 reads TGTGCCAGTAGTACGGGACTAGCGGGAGTCACCGGGGAGCTGTTTTTT.

The V and J genes are TRBV10-2 and TRBJ2-1, with 14 bases that match TRBD2. The CDR3 totals 19 residues. The J segment lost 3 bases and the V segment lost 7 bases, leaving 14 bases of the junction unmatched. The germline V gene encodes CDR1 WSHSY and CDR2 SAAADI. The DNA for the CDR3 is TGCGCCAGCAACCCCGGGACTAGCGGGAGAAGGGCCAACTACAATGAGCAGTTCTTC. Its translation: CASNPGTSGRRANYNEQFF.

To note about this clone: Other DNA sequences in this specimen translate into the identical CDR3. This chain links TRBV7-9 with TRBJ1-1, with a weak D call TRBD1 (5 bases). V gave up 5 bases and J gave up 1 base, with 17 bases separating them. The CDR3 is made up of 16 amino acids. Germline V gives CDR1 SEHNR, CDR2 FQNEAQ (reference sequence). The CDR3 DNA follows: TGTGCCAGCAGCCCTAGTGGGGCAGGACGGAACACTGAAGCTTTCTTT. It specifies CASSPSGAGRNTEAFF.

The chain recombines TRBV7-9 with TRBJ2-7; D not certain. CDR3 length equals 13 residues. The V end was cut by 0 bases, the J end by 7 bases, with 10 bases between. The germline gives CDR1 SEHNR, CDR2 FQNEAQ (reference sequence). CDR3 amino acids: CASSLAESGEQYF. CDR3 bases: TGTGCCAGCAGCTTAGCGGAGTCGGGTGAGCAGTACTTC.

The CDR3 spells CATSGEGGDNEQFF. In DNA form, the CDR3 reads TGTGCCACCAGCGGGGAGGGGGGTGACAATGAGCAGTTCTTC. The genes are TRBV15 and TRBJ2-1; a possible D gene is TRBD2 (7 bases). Trimming left V 5 bases short and J 5 bases short, with 13 bases between. CDR1 is LNHNV and CDR2 is YYDKDF in the germline V gene (reference sequence). The CDR3 is 14 amino acids.

The chain employs TRBV12-3 or TRBV12-4 and TRBJ2-1; D unresolved. CDR3 length: 13 residues. V dropped 6 bases and J dropped 10 bases, with 16 bases sitting between them. For the CDR3, the DNA is TGTGCCAGCAGCCGCCCGGGTGCACACGAGCAGTTCTTC. Translation: CASSRPGAHEQFF.

DNA of the CDR3: TGTGCCACCAGTGATGCGGAGACCACCACAGATACGCAGTATTTT. This translates into CATSDAETTTDTQYF. The J gene is TRBJ2-3, the V gene TRBV24-1; D is unclear. The V end was cut by 3 bases, the J end by 2 bases, with 11 bases between. CDR1 and CDR2 (germline): KGHDR, SFDVKD. The CDR3 covers 15 residues.

The CDR3 spells CSVLQGSPNEQYF. Written as DNA, the CDR3 is TGCAGCGTTTTACAGGGGAGCCCCAACGAGCAGTACTTC. The chain joins TRBV29-1 to TRBJ2-7; TRBD1 agrees at 7 bases. J was trimmed by 5 bases and V by 5 bases; bases with no gene match: 9. Germline V lookup: CDR1 SQVTM, CDR2 ANQGSEA. CDR3 length: 13 amino acids.

CDR3 protein: CASSVRTGDEAFF. In DNA form, the CDR3 reads TGTGCCAGCAGTGTTCGGACAGGTGATGAAGCTTTCTTT. This chain uses TRBV27 with TRBJ1-1, with TRBD1 matching over 7 bases. After removal of 5 bases from V and 7 bases from J, the junction contained 7 bases not matched to a gene. This CDR3 is 13 amino acids long. From germline, CDR1 is MNHEY and CDR2 SMNVEV (reference sequence).

The gene calls are TRBV4-3 and TRBJ2-3, with TRBD2 matching 10 bases. The CDR3 loop spans 16 amino acids. V trimming: 4 bases; J trimming: 0 bases; junction bases outside the gene matches: 4. Germline CDR1 reads LGHNA; CDR2 reads YSLEER. The CDR3 region has the DNA TGCGCCAGCAGCCTTGGACTAGCGGAAAGCACAGATACGCAGTATTTT. Translated: CASSLGLAESTDTQYF.

The rearrangement joins TRBV27 to TRBJ2-5; 14 bases match TRBD2. The trim removed 3 bases at V and 5 bases at J, leaving 5 bases unmatched. Germline V lookup: CDR1 MNHEY, CDR2 SMNVEV (reference sequence). This CDR3 region has 16 residues. CDR3 DNA: TGTGCCAGCAGTTTCGGACTAGCGGGAGGACTGGAGACCCAGTACTTC. As protein: CASSFGLAGGLETQYF.

The rearrangement uses TRBV19 and TRBJ1-2; 7 bases are a match to TRBD1. This CDR3 spans 15 amino acids. V was clipped by 6 bases and J by 0 bases; unmatched bases: 7. Germline CDR1 is LNHDA and CDR2 is SQIVND (reference sequence). The CDR3 region has the DNA TGTGCCAGTAGCCTGAGACAGGGCGCTAACTATGGCTACACCTTC. Encoded protein: CASSLRQGANYGYTF.

J is TRBJ1-2 and V is TRBV7-2; TRBD1 matches at 8 bases. The CDR3 sequence is 14 residues long. Germline CDR1 and CDR2: SGHTA and FQGNSA. The J segment lost 5 bases and the V segment lost 3 bases, leaving 5 bases of the junction unmatched. CDR3 amino acids: CASSFGQGPYGYTF. The CDR3 DNA follows: TGTGCCAGCAGCTTTGGACAGGGCCCTTATGGCTACACCTTC.

This chain links TRBV7-9 with TRBJ1-1, with 8 bases lining up with TRBD1. The CDR3 contains 17 residues. Unmatched junction bases numbered 12, after V lost 5 bases and J lost 1 base. The V gene's germline CDR1 is SEHNR and CDR2 FQNEAQ (reference sequence). The CDR3: CASSPRADRGWNTEAFF. In nucleotides, the CDR3 is TGTGCCAGCAGCCCGAGGGCTGACAGGGGCTGGAACACTGAAGCTTTCTTT.

This clone was observed a handful of times. The V call is TRBV2, the J call TRBJ1-2; no definite D call. Germline-derived CDR1 and CDR2 are SNHLY and FYNNEI. V shed 3 bases and J shed 4 bases, with 12 bases lying between them. The CDR3 is made up of 14 amino acids. The CDR3 here is CASSDHSLSYGYTF. For the CDR3, the DNA is TGTGCCAGCAGTGATCACAGTCTCTCCTATGGCTACACCTTC.

The chain has TRBV4-1 and TRBJ1-1; 7 bases line up with TRBD1. After removal of 1 base from V and 10 bases from J, the junction contained 6 bases not matched to a gene. CDR3 size: 13 residues. Germline V CDR1 and CDR2: MGHRA, YSYEKL. CDR3 DNA: TGCGCCAGCAGCCAAGTAGGAGGGGGCAGAGCTTTCTTT. Its protein product is CASSQVGGGRAFF.

The chain recombines TRBV7-2 with TRBJ1-5, with 7 bases that match TRBD1. Looked up from germline, CDR1 is SGHTA and CDR2 is FQGNSA. The V gene end was trimmed by 4 bases and the J gene end by 6 bases; junction bases not matched to a gene: 6. The CDR3 is made up of 14 amino acids. The CDR3 protein is CASSSTGIGQPQHF. DNA of the CDR3: TGTGCCAGCAGCTCGACAGGGATCGGTCAGCCCCAGCATTTT.

The genes are TRBV5-1 and TRBJ1-1; D uncertain. This CDR3 contains 13 residues. The V and J ends lost 0 bases and 3 bases respectively, with 6 bases between them. Germline V lookup: CDR1 SGHRS, CDR2 YFSETQ. The CDR3 nucleotides read TGCGCCAGCAGCTTGGGCCCAGACACTGAAGCTTTCTTT. Encoded protein: CASSLGPDTEAFF. Full variable domain (missing parts from reference TRBV5-1 and TRBJ1-1): KAGVTQTPRYLIKTRGQQVTLSCSPISGHRSVSWYQQTPGQGLQFLFEYFSETQRNKGNFPGRFSGRQFSNSRSEMNVSTLELGDSALYLCASSLGPDTEAFFGQGTRLTVV.

The chain employs TRBV5-1 and TRBJ1-3; D may be TRBD1 (5 bases). This CDR3 contains 15 residues. The germline V gene encodes CDR1 SGHRS and CDR2 YFSETQ. Trimming left V 4 bases short and J 0 bases short, with 11 bases between. The CDR3 region is CASSPLGGSGNTIYF. The CDR3 DNA reads TGCGCCAGCAGCCCCTTGGGGGGCTCTGGAAACACCATATATTTT.

The V gene is TRBV5-6, the J gene TRBJ1-5; no firm D call. Trimming left V 0 bases short and J 0 bases short, with 10 bases between. CDR3 size: 16 residues. Germline assignment: CDR1 SGHDT and CDR2 YYEEEE. This CDR3 is CASSLGAGYSNQPQHF. In nucleotides, the CDR3 is TGTGCCAGCAGCTTGGGCGCGGGGTATAGCAATCAGCCCCAGCATTTT. Using reference TRBV5-6 and TRBJ1-5 for the parts outside the CDR3, the full variable domain is DAGVTQSPTHLIKTRGQQVTLRCSPKSGHDTVSWYQQALGQGPQFIFQYYEEEERQRGNFPDRFSGHQFPNYSSELNVNALLLGDSALYLCASSLGAGYSNQPQHFGDGTRLSIL.